The rows below give T cell receptor beta chains drawn from one sample of a study of CD8+ T cells in alopecia areata. Sequencing used immunoSEQ multiplex PCR; TCRdb keeps in-frame clones, though not all of them. The sample yields over 85,000 clones, less than 50% seen once. The specimen sequenced was CD4+ T cells sorted from blood. The receptors come from a human donor with alopecia areata. Each CDR3 is given without its conserved first and last residue. The order of the fields is J gene, clone size, V gene, D gene, CDR3 protein. A D gene is named only where the DNA matches it firmly. Clone size appears in some rows only: once, few, many, or a class for an expanded clone.

>TRBJ2-2|few|TRBV29-1|.
SVGTLNTGELF
>TRBJ2-7|.|TRBV30|.
AWSVFRRVYEQY
>TRBJ1-5|few|TRBV30|.
AWSVENNQPQH
>TRBJ1-2|.|TRBV29-1|TRBD1
SGDRELNGYT
>TRBJ1-1|.|TRBV30|TRBD1
AWSVGGGQEAF
>TRBJ1-2|.|TRBV30|.
AWRHREFHGYT
>TRBJ2-3|.|TRBV5-1|.
ASSFKTGSTDTQY
>TRBJ2-3|few|TRBV29-1|TRBD1
SVEVRDSPDTQY
>TRBJ2-7|few|TRBV29-1|.
SVGGGYEQY
>TRBJ1-1|few|TRBV29-1|.
SVAQILNTEAF
>TRBJ1-1|.|TRBV23-1|.
ASSLMSALIAF
>TRBJ1-2|.|TRBV7-2|.
ASSLGQANYGYT
>TRBJ2-2|.|TRBV4-3|.
ASSQTERVGGELF